This T cell receptor (beta chain) originates from a study of T cell responses to AZD1222 COVID-19 vaccine. General study findings and limits: The donors showed a predominance of white British ancestry and of females, with possible underestimation of clonal diversity.

The V end was cut by 8 bases, the J end by 5 bases, with 15 bases between. CDR1 is MDHEN, CDR2 SYDVKM, per germline. The CDR3 extends over 13 amino acids. Turning to this clone: As yet, its antigen is unknown. This sample includes further DNA sequences coding for the same CDR3.

Produced via immunoSEQ multiplex PCR; TCRdb's table is partial and in-frame only. The sample comprises about 120,000 clones, 70% to 90% of which are singletons, and 3.5% to 5% rests with the top ten. The source material was peripheral blood, sampled on day 0 of MenACWY control vaccination. The chain couples TRBV28 to TRBJ1-1, with D possibly TRBD1 on 5 matching bases. The sequence was collected from an adult in good health. CDR3 in amino acids: CASRGQGRTEAFF. CDR3 in DNA: TGTGCCAGCCGAGGGCAGGGCCGAACTGAAGCTTTCTTT.